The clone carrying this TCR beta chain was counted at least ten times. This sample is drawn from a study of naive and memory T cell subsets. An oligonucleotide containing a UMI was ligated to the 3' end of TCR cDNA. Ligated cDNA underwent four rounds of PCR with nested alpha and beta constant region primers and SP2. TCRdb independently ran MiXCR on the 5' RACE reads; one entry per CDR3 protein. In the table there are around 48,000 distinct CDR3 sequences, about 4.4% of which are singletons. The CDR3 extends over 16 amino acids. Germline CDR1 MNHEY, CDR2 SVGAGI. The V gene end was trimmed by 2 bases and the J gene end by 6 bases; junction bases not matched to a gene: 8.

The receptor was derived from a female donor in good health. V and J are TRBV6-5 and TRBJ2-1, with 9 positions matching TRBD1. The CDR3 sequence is CASSYPTGGSTNEQFF. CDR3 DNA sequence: TGTGCCAGCAGTTACCCAACAGGGGGCTCTACCAATGAGCAGTTCTTC.